This T cell receptor beta chain comes out of a study of blood T cell repertoires in COVID-19. Overall study: COVID-19 samples from acute and convalescent phases originated in the United States, Italy and Spain. The analysed material was cDNA or gDNA that came from T cells, B-cell-depleted T cells, or PBMCs.

Per the original methods: Amplification of reference gene primers was used by the study to estimate nucleated cell counts. Data came from immunoSEQ multiplex PCR; TCRdb stores just in-frame clones and leaves some out. V, J and clone size are taken as reported in that table, and D and trimming were inferred from the DNA itself. The sample includes around 76,000 clones, more than 65% seen only once; the top ten take roughly 0.83%. With 4 bases clipped from V and 6 bases from J, the junction kept 3 bases outside the gene matches. Germline-derived CDR1 and CDR2 are SGHRS and YFSETQ. The CDR3 runs to 12 residues.

The TCR sequence derives from a woman in her seventies with acute or convalescent COVID-19. The V and J genes are TRBV5-1 and TRBJ1-1, with 7 positions matching TRBD1. Sequencing was carried out using peripheral blood. In nucleotides, the CDR3 is TGCGCCAGCAGCCGGGACAGATCTGAAGCTTTCTTT. It yields the protein CASSRDRSEAFF.